A single sample is the source of the 4 T cell receptor beta chains below, sequenced in a study of blood T cells in healthy people across ages. PCR was performed a second time for about 7 to 11 cycles using a sample-barcoded 5' primer and a J-beta primer mix. TCRdb re-derived calls from the 5' RACE reads in MiXCR, one entry per CDR3 protein. The table has 650,000 or so distinct CDR3 sequences, roughly half seen once; the top ten hold approximately 12%. The sequenced sample consisted of blood. These receptors all come from an elderly woman in good health.

This sequence joins TRBV21-1 and TRBJ2-1; the table assigns TRBD1, which was not confirmed against the DNA. TRBV21-1 is a pseudogene segment. The CDR3 consists of 19 residues. Here the CDR3 reads CASSRGRGQGAPSYNEQVF. CDR3 nucleotides: TGTGCCAGCAGCAGAGGGAGGGGTCAGGGGGCCCCCTCCTACAATGAGCAGGTCTTC.

This clonotype has a count of ten or more. This chain joins TRBV9 and TRBJ2-1; D is unresolved. V lost 0 bases and J 7 bases, leaving 8 bases between the germline ends. The germline V gene encodes CDR1 SGDLS and CDR2 YYNGEE. The CDR3 covers 13 residues. Here the CDR3 reads CASSVVHRNEQFF. In nucleotides, the CDR3 is TGTGCCAGCAGCGTAGTTCATCGGAATGAGCAGTTCTTC.

Points on this clonotype: This could be a read error, since a much larger clone is one nucleotide away. The chain links TRBV9 to TRBJ2-3, with no clear D. Germline values: CDR1 SGDLS, CDR2 YYNGEE. The CDR3 has 15 amino acids. Trimming removed 1 base from V and 1 base from J, with 10 bases in between. CDR3 bases: TGTGCCAGCAGCGTAACGCTTGCTTGCACAGATACGCAGTATTTT. It translates to CASSVTLACTDTQYF.

The CDR3 spells CASSAEGGYNEQYF. The CDR3 region has the DNA TGTGCCAGCAGTGCTGAGGGAGGGTACAATGAGCAGTACTTC. The V call is TRBV2, the J call TRBJ2-5; the match to TRBD2 covers 7 bases. CDR1 is SNHLY and CDR2 is FYNNEI in the germline V gene. J was trimmed by 11 bases and V by 4 bases; bases with no gene match: 13. The CDR3 loop spans 14 amino acids.